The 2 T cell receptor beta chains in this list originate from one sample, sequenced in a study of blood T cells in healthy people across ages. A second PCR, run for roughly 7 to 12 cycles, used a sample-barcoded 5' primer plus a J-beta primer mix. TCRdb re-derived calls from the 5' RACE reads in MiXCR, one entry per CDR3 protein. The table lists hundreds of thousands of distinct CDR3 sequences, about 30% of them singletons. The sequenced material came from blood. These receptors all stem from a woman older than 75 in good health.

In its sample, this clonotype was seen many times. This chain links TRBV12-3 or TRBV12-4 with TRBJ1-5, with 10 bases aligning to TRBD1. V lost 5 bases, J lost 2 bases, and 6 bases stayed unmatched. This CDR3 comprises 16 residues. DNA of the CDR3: TGTGCCAGCAGTCCCCGGACAGGGGGACGCAATCAGCCCCAGCATTTT. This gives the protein CASSPRTGGRNQPQHF.

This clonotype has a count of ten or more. CDR3 in DNA: TGTGCCAGCAAACGGGTCTCCTACAATGAGCAGTTCTTC. Residues: CASKRVSYNEQFF. The chain is built from TRBV6-5 and TRBJ2-1; D is unclear. Germline lookup yields CDR1 MNHEY and CDR2 SVGAGI. Trimming removed 7 bases from V and 0 bases from J, with 7 bases in between. The CDR3 contains 13 residues.